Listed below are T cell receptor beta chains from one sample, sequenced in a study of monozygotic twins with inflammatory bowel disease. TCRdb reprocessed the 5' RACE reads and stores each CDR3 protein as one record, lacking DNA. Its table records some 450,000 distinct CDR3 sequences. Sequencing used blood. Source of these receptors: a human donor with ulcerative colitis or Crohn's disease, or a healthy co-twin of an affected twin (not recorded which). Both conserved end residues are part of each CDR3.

cdr3_aa: CASTRGSGGALTDTQYF
v_call: TRBV5-1
j_call: TRBJ2-3

cdr3_aa: CASSIGQSGTDTQYF
v_call: TRBV7-9
j_call: TRBJ2-3

cdr3_aa: CSVKLAGGLRLTDTQYF
v_call: TRBV29-1
j_call: TRBJ2-3

cdr3_aa: CSAGLAGAESYNEQFF
v_call: TRBV20-1
j_call: TRBJ2-1

cdr3_aa: CASRSGASGVRNEQFF
v_call: TRBV5-6
j_call: TRBJ2-1

cdr3_aa: CASSRSITSGSENEQFF
v_call: TRBV7-3
j_call: TRBJ2-1

cdr3_aa: CSARGGSGEQYF
v_call: TRBV20-1
j_call: TRBJ2-7

cdr3_aa: CATSDRSGISTDTQYF
v_call: TRBV24-1
j_call: TRBJ2-3

cdr3_aa: CSAPPRGAGTDTQYF
v_call: TRBV20-1
j_call: TRBJ2-3

cdr3_aa: CASHEGLAGPTDTQYF
v_call: TRBV12-3/TRBV12-4
j_call: TRBJ2-3

cdr3_aa: CASSSSGSGETQYF
v_call: TRBV5-4
j_call: TRBJ2-5

cdr3_aa: CAWGLRDRGLVSLHF
v_call: TRBV30
j_call: TRBJ1-6

cdr3_aa: CASSPVAGSYEQYF
v_call: TRBV7-2
j_call: TRBJ2-7

cdr3_aa: CASSQNAGALSEQYF
v_call: TRBV3-1
j_call: TRBJ2-7

cdr3_aa: CASSLAQIQETQYF
v_call: TRBV5-1
j_call: TRBJ2-5

cdr3_aa: CASSGTGAGELFF
v_call: TRBV27
j_call: TRBJ2-2

cdr3_aa: CASSQDGGRAEAFF
v_call: TRBV4-1
j_call: TRBJ1-1

cdr3_aa: CSARFLGGGLQETQYF
v_call: TRBV20-1
j_call: TRBJ2-5

cdr3_aa: CASSAPWILYEQYF
v_call: TRBV7-9
j_call: TRBJ2-7

cdr3_aa: CAWSGQGWSYTF
v_call: TRBV30
j_call: TRBJ1-2

cdr3_aa: CASQGGGTIKEQYF
v_call: TRBV28
j_call: TRBJ2-7

cdr3_aa: CASGAGASVYNEQFF
v_call: TRBV2
j_call: TRBJ2-1